The 3 T cell receptor beta chains presented below share a single source sample, sequenced in a study of regulatory T cells in long-lasting Graves disease. Noted time point: persistent/refractory GD, antithyroid drugs over 5 years with positive TRAb. From PBMCs, RNA was extracted and then used to make the TCR library. Building the TCR beta libraries relied on iRepertoire HTBI primers, and CDR3 regions underwent Arm-PCR. TCRdb re-derived calls from the multiplex PCR reads in MiXCR, one entry per CDR3 protein. The sample has roughly 430,000 distinct CDR3 sequences, around 20% seen once. Specimen: peripheral blood mononuclear cells (PBMCs), collected when the disease was refractory, from a patient treated with antithyroid drugs. The source is a female donor with Graves disease.

Many counts were recorded for this clonotype. V and J are TRBV12-3 or TRBV12-4 and TRBJ1-1; TRBD1 is a possible D gene (6 bases). Between the trimmed V and J ends, which lost 6 bases and 6 bases, there was a span of 11 bases. The CDR3 sequence is 12 residues long. CDR3 in amino acids: CASSRQDAEAFF. CDR3 DNA sequence: TGTGCCAGCAGCCGACAGGACGCTGAAGCTTTCTTT.

This clonotype was detected ten times or more. The rearrangement uses TRBV27 and TRBJ1-1; D not resolved. Trimming pared 1 base from V and 1 base from J, leaving 13 bases between. There are 16 residues in the CDR3. In germline, CDR1 is MNHEY, CDR2 SMNVEV (reference sequence). The CDR3 sequence is CASSLFSRYGNTEAFF. Written as DNA, the CDR3 is TGTGCCAGCAGTTTATTCTCTCGGTACGGGAACACTGAAGCTTTCTTT.

This clonotype was counted ten times or more. This rearrangement joins TRBV15 to TRBJ2-7; 8 nucleotides line up with TRBD2. Looked up from germline, CDR1 is LNHNV and CDR2 is YYDKDF (reference sequence). The CDR3 totals 16 residues. J lost 3 bases, V lost 3 bases, and 10 bases had no gene match. The CDR3 is CATSRPPGGTYYEQYF. The CDR3 region has the DNA TGTGCCACCAGCAGGCCCCCGGGAGGGACCTACTACGAGCAGTACTTC.